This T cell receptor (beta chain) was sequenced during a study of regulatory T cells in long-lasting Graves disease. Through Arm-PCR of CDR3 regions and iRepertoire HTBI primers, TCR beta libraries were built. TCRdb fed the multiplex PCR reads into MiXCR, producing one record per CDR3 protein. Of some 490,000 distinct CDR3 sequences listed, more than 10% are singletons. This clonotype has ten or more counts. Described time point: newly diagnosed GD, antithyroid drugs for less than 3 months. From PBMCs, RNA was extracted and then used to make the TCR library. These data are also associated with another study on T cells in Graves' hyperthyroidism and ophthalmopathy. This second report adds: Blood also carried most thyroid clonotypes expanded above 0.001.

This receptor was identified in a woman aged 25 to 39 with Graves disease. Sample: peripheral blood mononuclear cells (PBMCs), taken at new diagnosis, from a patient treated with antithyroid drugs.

CDR3 DNA: TGTGCCAGCAGCTTAGTAGGGGACAATTCACCCCTCCACTTT. Translating it yields CASSLVGDNSPLHF. J is TRBJ1-6 and V is TRBV7-8; a weak D match, TRBD1 (5 bases). Germline assignment: CDR1 SGHVS and CDR2 FQNEAQ. The length of the CDR3 is 14 residues. V was cut by 1 base and J by 7 bases, with 8 bases left in between.